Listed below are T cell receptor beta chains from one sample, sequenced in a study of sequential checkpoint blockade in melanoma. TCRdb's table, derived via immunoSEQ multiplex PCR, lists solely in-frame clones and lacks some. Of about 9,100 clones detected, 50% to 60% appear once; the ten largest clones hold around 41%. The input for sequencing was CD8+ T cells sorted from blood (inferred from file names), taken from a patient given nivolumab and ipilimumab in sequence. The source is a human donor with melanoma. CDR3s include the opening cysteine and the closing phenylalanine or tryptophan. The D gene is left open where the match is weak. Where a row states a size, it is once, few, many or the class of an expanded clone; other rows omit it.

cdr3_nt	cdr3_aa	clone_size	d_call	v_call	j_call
TGTGCCAGCAGCGGAGGGGAGGTTCAGCCCCAGCATTTT	CASSGGEVQPQHF	.	.	TRBV9	TRBJ1-5
TGCGCCAGCAGCCAGGAGGGACCAGAAATGGATACGCAGTATTTT	CASSQEGPEMDTQYF	.	.	TRBV4-3	TRBJ2-3
TGCAGCGCTGAAACAGGGGAGGATGAAAAACTGTTTTTT	CSAETGEDEKLFF	.	TRBD1	TRBV29-1	TRBJ1-4
TGTGCCAGCAGTGCCCCCGTCGGGACAGGGTCTAGCTATGGCTACACCTTC	CASSAPVGTGSSYGYTF	.	TRBD1	TRBV6-1	TRBJ1-2
TGTGCCAGCAGGCCGACAGGGGGGTTTGGGACCCAGTACTTC	CASRPTGGFGTQYF	few	TRBD1	TRBV6-5	TRBJ2-5
TGTGCCAGCAGTTGGGGAGGAGGTTACAAGGGCTACACCTTC	CASSWGGGYKGYTF	.	.	TRBV6-6	TRBJ1-2
TGCGCCAGCCTAGAATCATCGGTTCAACAAAGTCGGGCCAACGTCCTGACTTTC	CASLESSVQQSRANVLTF	.	.	TRBV5-1	TRBJ2-6
TGTGCCAGCAGCCCCCCGGGACACTTCTACGAGCAGTACTTC	CASSPPGHFYEQYF	.	.	TRBV7-9	TRBJ2-7
TGTGCCAGCAGCTCACAGACAGGCCCGATATATAATTCACCCCTCCACTTT	CASSSQTGPIYNSPLHF	.	.	TRBV9	TRBJ1-6
TGTGCCAGCAGCTTAGGTGGGGACACACAAGAGACCCAGTACTTC	CASSLGGDTQETQYF	.	.	TRBV7-6	TRBJ2-5
TGTGCCAGCAGTTACTCGGGAGCCCATTACTACGAGCAGTACTTC	CASSYSGAHYYEQYF	.	.	TRBV6-6	TRBJ2-7
TGTGCCAGCAGCCAAAATCCACTAGCGACCTGGGAGCAGTACTTC	CASSQNPLATWEQYF	.	TRBD2	TRBV4-2	TRBJ2-7
TGCGCCAGCAGCTTAAGATACAGCACCCACGAGCAGTACTTC	CASSLRYSTHEQYF	.	.	TRBV5-1	TRBJ2-7
TGTGCCAGCAGCCCCTCGTCGGGTCAGCATGGCTACACCTTC	CASSPSSGQHGYTF	medium-sized	.	TRBV7-9	TRBJ1-2
TGTGCCAGCAGCTTAGGCGCGATCACCGCTAGCACAGATACGCAGTATTTT	CASSLGAITASTDTQYF	few	.	TRBV7-9	TRBJ2-3
TGCGCCAGCCGGGAAGACAGGAGTCCCTACGAGCAGTACTTC	CASREDRSPYEQYF	.	.	TRBV4-1	TRBJ2-7
TGTGCCAGCAGCCTCGGACAGGGGTACACTGAAGCTTTCTTT	CASSLGQGYTEAFF	medium-sized	TRBD1	TRBV7-9	TRBJ1-1
TGTGCCAGCAGCGTGGGGACTAGCGGGAGGGTTGAGCAGTTCTTC	CASSVGTSGRVEQFF	.	TRBD2	TRBV9	TRBJ2-1
TGCAGCGCCACCCCGACAGGGGGCGAGGGCTACACCTTC	CSATPTGGEGYTF	.	TRBD1	TRBV29-1	TRBJ1-2
TGTGCCAGCAGCTCGGGGAATTCACCCCTCCACTTT	CASSSGNSPLHF	.	.	TRBV9	TRBJ1-6
TGTGCCAGCAGCCCCAGCCAGGGGGCAAATGGCTACACCTTC	CASSPSQGANGYTF	few	TRBD1	TRBV4-2	TRBJ1-2
TGTGCCAGCAGCCCCTTAGGGGTCCCCGAGCAGTACTTC	CASSPLGVPEQYF	.	.	TRBV14	TRBJ2-7
TGTGCCAGTAGGACAGGGGGCGGAACTGAAGCTTTCTTT	CASRTGGGTEAFF	few	TRBD1	TRBV19	TRBJ1-1
TGTGCCAGCACCACAGGTAGCAATCAGCCCCAGCATTTT	CASTTGSNQPQHF	.	.	TRBV6-5	TRBJ1-5
TGTGCCAGCAGGGACAGGGGTTTGGGGGAGCAGTACTTC	CASRDRGLGEQYF	many	TRBD1	TRBV28	TRBJ2-7
TGTGCCAGCAGCTTGGAACTAGCGGGGGGCAGGGAGACCCAGTACTTC	CASSLELAGGRETQYF	.	TRBD2	TRBV5-5	TRBJ2-5
TGTGCCAGCCTTCCCCGGGACAGAGAGACCCAGTACTTC	CASLPRDRETQYF	.	TRBD1	TRBV28	TRBJ2-5
TGTGCCAGCATGGGGGGGCGGGGGCTGAGCACAGATACGCAGTATTTT	CASMGGRGLSTDTQYF	.	.	TRBV2	TRBJ2-3
TGCGCCAGCAGCAAGGGACTAGCGTCACAAGAGACCCAGTACTTC	CASSKGLASQETQYF	.	TRBD2	TRBV5-1	TRBJ2-5
TGTGCCAGCACCTTGGGAGGGCTTGGAAACACCATATATTTT	CASTLGGLGNTIYF	.	.	TRBV28	TRBJ1-3
TGCGCCAGCAGCCAAGCGGCAGGGGATCAGCCCCAGCATTTT	CASSQAAGDQPQHF	.	.	TRBV4-3	TRBJ1-5
TGCGCCAGCAGCCAAGGAGGACAGGGGCCCTACGAGCAGTACTTC	CASSQGGQGPYEQYF	.	TRBD1	TRBV4-3	TRBJ2-7
TGCGCCAGCAGCCCGACAGGGGGCTCGGTAGATACGCAGTATTTT	CASSPTGGSVDTQYF	.	TRBD1	TRBV4-3	TRBJ2-3
TGCGCCAGCAGCCAAGACAGGGAAGAGACCCAGTACTTC	CASSQDREETQYF	.	.	TRBV4-3	TRBJ2-5
TGTGCCAGCGGATACCAGGGGGGTGGCTATGGCTACACCTTC	CASGYQGGGYGYTF	.	TRBD1	TRBV6-5	TRBJ1-2
TGTGCCAGCAGTTTGGGGACTAGCGCCTACAATGAGCAGTTCTTC	CASSLGTSAYNEQFF	once	TRBD2	TRBV27	TRBJ2-1
TGCAGCGTTCTAACAGGGATTAATGAAAAACTGTTTTTT	CSVLTGINEKLFF	.	.	TRBV29-1	TRBJ1-4
TGCGCCAGCAGCTGGGGGACAGGGAGCCACTACGAGCAGTACTTC	CASSWGTGSHYEQYF	.	TRBD1	TRBV5-1	TRBJ2-7
TGTGCCAGCAGACCCATACAGGACGCCCTAAGGGAGACCCAGTACTTC	CASRPIQDALRETQYF	.	.	TRBV5-6	TRBJ2-5
TGTGCCAGCAGTTACGACGGAGGACCAGATACGCAGTATTTT	CASSYDGGPDTQYF	once	.	TRBV6-6	TRBJ2-3
TGCAGCGTTGACCGAACAGGGGGCGTTTTGACTGGCTACACCTTC	CSVDRTGGVLTGYTF	.	TRBD1	TRBV29-1	TRBJ1-2
TGTGCCAGCAGCGTAGGGGGGGGATGGGTTAACGAGCAGTACTTC	CASSVGGGWVNEQYF	.	TRBD2	TRBV9	TRBJ2-7
TGTGCCAGCAGGCTTTACCCGCGAGCCTATAATTCACCCCTCCACTTT	CASRLYPRAYNSPLHF	.	.	TRBV27	TRBJ1-6
TGTGCCAGCAGTTTGGGGACAGGGGCTTCCTACGAGCAGTACTTC	CASSLGTGASYEQYF	.	TRBD1	TRBV28	TRBJ2-7
TGTGCCAGCAGCCCCAGGGACACGCCCTACGAGCAGTACTTC	CASSPRDTPYEQYF	.	.	TRBV7-6	TRBJ2-7
TGTGCCAGCAGCAGCACAGGGGTGGGCTATGGCTACACCTTC	CASSSTGVGYGYTF	few	TRBD1	TRBV5-6	TRBJ1-2
TGTGCCAGCCTCGACAGGGGCGGGGAGACCCAGTACTTC	CASLDRGGETQYF	.	TRBD1	TRBV6-1	TRBJ2-5
TGTGCCAGCAGGGCGGACAGCTCCTATAATTCACCCCTCCACTTT	CASRADSSYNSPLHF	.	.	TRBV2	TRBJ1-6
TGTGCCAGCAGCTTTAACAGGGGGTTGAACACTGAAGCTTTCTTT	CASSFNRGLNTEAFF	.	TRBD1	TRBV7-2	TRBJ1-1